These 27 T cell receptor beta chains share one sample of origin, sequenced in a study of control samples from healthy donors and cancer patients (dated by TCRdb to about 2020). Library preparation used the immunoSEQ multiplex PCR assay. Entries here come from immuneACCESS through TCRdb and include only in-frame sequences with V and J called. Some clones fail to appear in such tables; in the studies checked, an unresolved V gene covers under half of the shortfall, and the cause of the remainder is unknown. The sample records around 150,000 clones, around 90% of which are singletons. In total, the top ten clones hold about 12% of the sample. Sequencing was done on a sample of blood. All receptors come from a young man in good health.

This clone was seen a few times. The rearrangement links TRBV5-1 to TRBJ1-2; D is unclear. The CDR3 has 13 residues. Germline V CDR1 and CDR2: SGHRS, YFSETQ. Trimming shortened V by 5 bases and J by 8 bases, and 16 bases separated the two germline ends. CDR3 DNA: TGCGCCAGCAGGGACGATTTGGGAGACGGCTACACCTTC. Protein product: CASRDDLGDGYTF.

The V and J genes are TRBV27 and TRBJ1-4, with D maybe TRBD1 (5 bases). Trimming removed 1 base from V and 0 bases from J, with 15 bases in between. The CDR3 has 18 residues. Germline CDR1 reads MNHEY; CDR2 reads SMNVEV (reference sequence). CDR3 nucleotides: TGTGCCAGCAGTTTATATGGGACTATGTTCGCAACTAATGAAAAACTGTTTTTT. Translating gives CASSLYGTMFATNEKLFF.

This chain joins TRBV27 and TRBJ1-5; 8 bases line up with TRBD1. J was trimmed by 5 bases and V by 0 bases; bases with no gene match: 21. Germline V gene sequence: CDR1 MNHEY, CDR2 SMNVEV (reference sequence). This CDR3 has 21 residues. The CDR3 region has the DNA TGTGCCAGCAGTTTATCCGACAGGGGAGTTCCAGAGACTCATCTCGATCAGCCCCAGCATTTT. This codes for CASSLSDRGVPETHLDQPQHF.

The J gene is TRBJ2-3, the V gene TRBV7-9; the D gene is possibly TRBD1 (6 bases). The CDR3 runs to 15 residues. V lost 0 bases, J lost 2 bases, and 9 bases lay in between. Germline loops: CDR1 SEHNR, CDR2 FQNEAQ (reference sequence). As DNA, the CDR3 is TGTGCCAGCAGCTTAGCGGGGGCGATCACAGATACGCAGTATTTT. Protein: CASSLAGAITDTQYF.

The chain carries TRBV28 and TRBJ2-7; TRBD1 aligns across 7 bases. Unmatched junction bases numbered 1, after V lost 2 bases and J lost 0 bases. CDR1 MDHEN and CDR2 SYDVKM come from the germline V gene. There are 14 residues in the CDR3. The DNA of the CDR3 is TGTGCCAGCAGTTTAAGGGGGCCCTCCTACGAGCAGTACTTC. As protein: CASSLRGPSYEQYF.

The chain's CDR3 is CASSAGDYSNQPQHF. The CDR3 region has the DNA TGTGCCAGTAGTGCCGGCGATTATAGCAATCAGCCCCAGCATTTT. The chain couples TRBV19 to TRBJ1-5; D not certain. The CDR3 loop spans 15 amino acids. Looked up from germline, CDR1 is LNHDA and CDR2 is SQIVND (reference sequence). V shed 5 bases and J shed 0 bases, with 11 bases lying between them.

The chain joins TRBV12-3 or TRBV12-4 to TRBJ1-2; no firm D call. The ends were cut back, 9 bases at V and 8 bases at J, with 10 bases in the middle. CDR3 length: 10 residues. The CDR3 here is CASKALGYTF. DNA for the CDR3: TGTGCCAGTAAGGCACTCGGCTACACCTTC.

The CDR3 bases are TGCGCCAGCAGCCAAGACCGTTGGGACGGCTTAAAATCCGGGGAGCTGTTTTTT. Translating it yields CASSQDRWDGLKSGELFF. The V gene is TRBV4-3, the J gene TRBJ2-2, with D tentatively TRBD1 or TRBD2 (5 bases each). V was cut by 0 bases and J by 6 bases, with 20 bases left in between. The length of the CDR3 is 18 residues. CDR1 is LGHNA, CDR2 YSLEER, per germline.

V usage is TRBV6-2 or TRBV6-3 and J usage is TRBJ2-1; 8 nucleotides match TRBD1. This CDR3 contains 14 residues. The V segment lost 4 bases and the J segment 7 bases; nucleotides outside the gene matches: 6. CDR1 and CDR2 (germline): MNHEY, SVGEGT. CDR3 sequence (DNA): TGTGCCAGCAGTTCCTCTCGACAGGGGAATGAGCAGTTCTTC. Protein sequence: CASSSSRQGNEQFF.

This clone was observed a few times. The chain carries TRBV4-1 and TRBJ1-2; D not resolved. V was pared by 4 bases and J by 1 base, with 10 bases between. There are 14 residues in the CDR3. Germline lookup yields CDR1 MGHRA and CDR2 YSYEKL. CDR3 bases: TGCGCCAGCAGCCTCCCCGGGAATAACTATGGCTACACCTTC. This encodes CASSLPGNNYGYTF.

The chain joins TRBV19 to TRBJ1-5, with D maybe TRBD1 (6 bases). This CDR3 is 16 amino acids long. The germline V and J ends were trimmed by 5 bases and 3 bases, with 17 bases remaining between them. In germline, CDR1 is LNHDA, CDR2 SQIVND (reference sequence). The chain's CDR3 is CASSSSNRDTNQPQHF. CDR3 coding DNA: TGTGCCAGTAGTTCGTCAAACCGGGACACCAATCAGCCCCAGCATTTT. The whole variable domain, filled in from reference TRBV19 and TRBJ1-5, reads DGGITQSPKYLFRKEGQNVTLSCEQNLNHDAMYWYRQDPGQGLRLIYYSQIVNDFQKGDIAEGYSVSREKKESFPLTVTSAQKNPTAFYLCASSSSNRDTNQPQHFGDGTRLSIL.

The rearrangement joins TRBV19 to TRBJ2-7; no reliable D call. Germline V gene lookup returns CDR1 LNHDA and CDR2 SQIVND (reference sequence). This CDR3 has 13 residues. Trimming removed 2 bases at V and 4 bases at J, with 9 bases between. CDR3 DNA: TGTGCCAGTAGTATACCCGGACCGTACGAGCAGTACTTC. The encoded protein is CASSIPGPYEQYF.

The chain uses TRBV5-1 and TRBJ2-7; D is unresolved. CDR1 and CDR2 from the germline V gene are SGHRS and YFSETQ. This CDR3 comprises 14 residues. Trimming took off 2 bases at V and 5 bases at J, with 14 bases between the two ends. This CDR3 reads CASSFGGETDEQYF. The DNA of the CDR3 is TGCGCCAGCAGCTTTGGTGGGGAAACGGACGAGCAGTACTTC.

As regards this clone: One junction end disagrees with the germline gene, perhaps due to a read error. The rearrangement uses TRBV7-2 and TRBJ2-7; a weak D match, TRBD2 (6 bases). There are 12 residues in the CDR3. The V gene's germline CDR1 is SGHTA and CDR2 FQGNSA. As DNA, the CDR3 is TGTGCCAGCACCCCTAGTACGGGAGCCCTTGTCTTC. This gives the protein CASTPSTGALVF.

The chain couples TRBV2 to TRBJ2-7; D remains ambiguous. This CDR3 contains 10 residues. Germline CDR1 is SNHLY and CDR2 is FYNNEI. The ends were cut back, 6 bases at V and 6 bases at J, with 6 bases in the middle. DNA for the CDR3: TGTGCCAGCAGAAGCACCGAGCAGTACTTC. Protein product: CASRSTEQYF.

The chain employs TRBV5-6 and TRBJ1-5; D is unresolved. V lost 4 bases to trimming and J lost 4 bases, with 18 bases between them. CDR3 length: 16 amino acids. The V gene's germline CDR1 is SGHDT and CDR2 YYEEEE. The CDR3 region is CASSPQASSGNQPQHF. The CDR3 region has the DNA TGTGCCAGCAGCCCCCAGGCCTCCTCTGGGAATCAGCCCCAGCATTTT.

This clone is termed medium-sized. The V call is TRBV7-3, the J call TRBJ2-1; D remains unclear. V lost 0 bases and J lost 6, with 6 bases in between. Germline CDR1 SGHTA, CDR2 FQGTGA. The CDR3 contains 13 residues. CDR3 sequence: CASSLTGPNEQFF. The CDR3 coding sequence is TGTGCCAGCAGCTTAACAGGCCCCAATGAGCAGTTCTTC.

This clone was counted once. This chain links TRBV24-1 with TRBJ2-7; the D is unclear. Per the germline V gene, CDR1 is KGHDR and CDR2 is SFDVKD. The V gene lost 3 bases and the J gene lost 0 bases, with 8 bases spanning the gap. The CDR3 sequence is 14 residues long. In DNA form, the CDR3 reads TGTGCCACCAGTGATAGCCGGCTCTCCTACGAGCAGTACTTC. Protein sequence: CATSDSRLSYEQYF.

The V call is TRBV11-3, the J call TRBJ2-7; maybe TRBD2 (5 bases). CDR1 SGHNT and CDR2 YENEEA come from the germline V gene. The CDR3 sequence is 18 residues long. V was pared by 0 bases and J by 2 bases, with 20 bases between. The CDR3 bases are TGTGCCAGCAGCTTAGAGCGGAGGCCTAACCCCCTGGCCTACGAGCAGTACTTC. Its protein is CASSLERRPNPLAYEQYF.

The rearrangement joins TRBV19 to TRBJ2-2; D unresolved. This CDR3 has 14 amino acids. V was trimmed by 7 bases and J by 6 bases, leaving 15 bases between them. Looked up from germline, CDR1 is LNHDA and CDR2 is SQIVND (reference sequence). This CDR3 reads CASKVATSSGELFF. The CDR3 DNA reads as TGTGCCAGTAAAGTGGCTACCTCGTCCGGGGAGCTGTTTTTT. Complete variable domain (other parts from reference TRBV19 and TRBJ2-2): DGGITQSPKYLFRKEGQNVTLSCEQNLNHDAMYWYRQDPGQGLRLIYYSQIVNDFQKGDIAEGYSVSREKKESFPLTVTSAQKNPTAFYLCASKVATSSGELFFGEGSRLTVL.

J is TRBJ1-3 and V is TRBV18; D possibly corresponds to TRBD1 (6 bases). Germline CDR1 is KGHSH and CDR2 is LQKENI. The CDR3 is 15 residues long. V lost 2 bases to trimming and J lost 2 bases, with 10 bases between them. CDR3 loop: CASSPKQGTGNTIYF. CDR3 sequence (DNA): TGTGCCAGCTCACCAAAACAGGGCACTGGAAACACCATATATTTT.

The CDR3 nucleotides read TGTGCCAGCAGTTACAGGACAGGACAATGGGGAGAGACCCAGTACTTC. Encoded protein: CASSYRTGQWGETQYF. V usage is TRBV6-5 and J usage is TRBJ2-5, with 7 bases that match TRBD1. CDR1 is MNHEY, CDR2 SVGAGI, per germline. V lost 2 bases to trimming and J lost 4 bases; unmatched junction nucleotides: 10. The length of the CDR3 is 16 residues.

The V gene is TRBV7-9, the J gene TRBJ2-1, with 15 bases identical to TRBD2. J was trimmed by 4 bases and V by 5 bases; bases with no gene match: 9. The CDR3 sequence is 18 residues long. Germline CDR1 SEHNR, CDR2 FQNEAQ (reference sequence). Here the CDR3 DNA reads TGTGCCAGCAGCATGGGACTAGCGGGAGGATCTTCATACAATGAGCAGTTCTTC. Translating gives CASSMGLAGGSSYNEQFF. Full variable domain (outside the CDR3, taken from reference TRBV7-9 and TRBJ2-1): DTGVSQNPRHKITKRGQNVTFRCDPISEHNRLYWYRQTLGQGPEFLTYFQNEAQLEKSRLLSDRFSAERPKGSFSTLEIQRTEQGDSAMYLCASSMGLAGGSSYNEQFFGPGTRLTVL.

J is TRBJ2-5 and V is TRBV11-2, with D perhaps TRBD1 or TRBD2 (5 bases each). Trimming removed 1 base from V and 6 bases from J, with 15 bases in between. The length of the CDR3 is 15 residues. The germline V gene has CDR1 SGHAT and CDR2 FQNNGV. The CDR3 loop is CASSLGAGSGKTQYF. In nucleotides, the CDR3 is TGTGCCAGCAGCTTAGGGGCAGGGAGTGGGAAGACCCAGTACTTC.

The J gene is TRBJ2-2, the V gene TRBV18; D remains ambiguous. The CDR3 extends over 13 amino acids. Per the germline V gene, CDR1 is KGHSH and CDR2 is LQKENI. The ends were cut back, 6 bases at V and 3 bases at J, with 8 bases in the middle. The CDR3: CASSPIYTGELFF. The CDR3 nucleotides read TGTGCCAGCTCGCCCATCTACACCGGGGAGCTGTTTTTT.

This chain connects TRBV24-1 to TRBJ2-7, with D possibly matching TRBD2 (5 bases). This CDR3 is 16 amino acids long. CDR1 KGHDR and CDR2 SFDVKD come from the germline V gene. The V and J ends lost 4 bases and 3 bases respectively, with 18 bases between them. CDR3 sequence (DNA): TGTGCCACCAGTGACCTAACCGCTGCGGGCCTCTACGAGCAGTACTTC. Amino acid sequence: CATSDLTAAGLYEQYF.

CDR3 residues: CASRTGNQPQHF. The CDR3 coding sequence is TGTGCCAGCCGGACGGGCAATCAGCCCCAGCATTTT. The chain joins TRBV7-8 to TRBJ1-5; D is uncertain. V was trimmed by 8 bases and J by 2 bases, leaving 7 bases between them. The germline V gene has CDR1 SGHVS and CDR2 FQNEAQ. The CDR3 is 12 amino acids.